A selection of T cell receptor beta chains follows, all from one sample in a study of OX40 agonist ivuxolimab in advanced cancers. Repertoires were generated with immunoSEQ multiplex PCR, while TCRdb's copy carries only in-frame clones and drops some. The table lists around 76,000 clones, 70% to 90% of them singletons. Sample: CD4+ or CD8+ T cells sorted from blood, taken in a trial of the OX40 agonist ivuxolimab. These receptors all stem from an adult with an advanced solid tumor such as melanoma, head and neck, liver or kidney cancer. The CDR3 runs from the conserved cysteine through the conserved F or W. Each record gives: clone size, J gene, V gene, D gene, CDR3 protein, CDR3 DNA. The D gene is left open where the match is weak. Clone size is given for some rows only: seen once, a few or many times, or a class if the clone is expanded.

clone_size: once; j_call: TRBJ2-5; v_call: TRBV30; d_call: -; cdr3_aa: CAWSPSGTQETQYF; cdr3_nt: TGTGCCTGGAGTCCCTCAGGGACCCAAGAGACCCAGTACTTC
clone_size: -; j_call: TRBJ1-3; v_call: TRBV7-2; d_call: TRBD1; cdr3_aa: CASSLGTGPGNTIYF; cdr3_nt: TGTGCCAGCAGCTTAGGGACAGGGCCTGGAAACACCATATATTTT
clone_size: -; j_call: TRBJ2-5; v_call: TRBV7-8; d_call: -; cdr3_aa: CASSLLVGAVYETQYF; cdr3_nt: TGTGCCAGCAGCTTACTAGTGGGAGCGGTCTACGAGACCCAGTACTTC
clone_size: once; j_call: TRBJ2-7; v_call: TRBV19; d_call: TRBD1; cdr3_aa: CASSINAAGGLEQYF; cdr3_nt: TGTGCCAGTAGTATAAATGCGGCAGGGGGCCTCGAGCAGTACTTC
clone_size: -; j_call: TRBJ2-1; v_call: TRBV5-1; d_call: TRBD2; cdr3_aa: CASSGTSGISYNEQFF; cdr3_nt: TGCGCCAGCAGCGGAACTAGCGGGATCTCCTACAATGAGCAGTTCTTC
clone_size: once; j_call: TRBJ1-5; v_call: TRBV19; d_call: -; cdr3_aa: CASSINPRSNQPQHF; cdr3_nt: TGTGCCAGTAGTATAAATCCTCGTAGCAATCAGCCCCAGCATTTT
clone_size: -; j_call: TRBJ2-3; v_call: TRBV27; d_call: -; cdr3_aa: CASRETADTQYF; cdr3_nt: TGTGCCAGCAGGGAGACAGCAGATACGCAGTATTTT
clone_size: few; j_call: TRBJ2-7; v_call: TRBV28; d_call: -; cdr3_aa: CASKRTPYEQYF; cdr3_nt: TGTGCCAGCAAACGGACTCCATACGAGCAGTACTTC
clone_size: medium-sized; j_call: TRBJ1-5; v_call: TRBV19; d_call: -; cdr3_aa: CASSNRVFNQPQHF; cdr3_nt: TGTGCCAGTAGTAACAGGGTATTCAATCAGCCCCAGCATTTT
clone_size: -; j_call: TRBJ2-1; v_call: TRBV29-1; d_call: -; cdr3_aa: CSVEKVGSYNEQFF; cdr3_nt: TGCAGCGTTGAGAAGGTGGGATCTTACAATGAGCAGTTCTTC
clone_size: -; j_call: TRBJ2-1; v_call: TRBV18; d_call: TRBD2; cdr3_aa: CASSPSSGKYEQFF; cdr3_nt: TGTGCCAGCTCACCGTCAAGCGGGAAATATGAGCAGTTCTTC
clone_size: once; j_call: TRBJ2-7; v_call: TRBV5-1; d_call: TRBD2; cdr3_aa: CASSFPAGTSGPSYEQYF; cdr3_nt: TGCGCCAGCAGCTTCCCAGCCGGGACTAGCGGACCCTCCTACGAGCAGTACTTC
clone_size: -; j_call: TRBJ2-2; v_call: TRBV11-3; d_call: -; cdr3_aa: CASSLWLAPNTGELFF; cdr3_nt: TGTGCCAGCAGCTTATGGCTAGCGCCAAACACCGGGGAGCTGTTTTTT
clone_size: -; j_call: TRBJ2-1; v_call: TRBV5-5; d_call: TRBD2; cdr3_aa: CASSWRGYNEQFF; cdr3_nt: TGTGCCAGCAGCTGGCGGGGGTACAATGAGCAGTTCTTC
clone_size: -; j_call: TRBJ2-3; v_call: TRBV7-3; d_call: TRBD2; cdr3_aa: CASSLTPPHKLAEQLTDTQYF; cdr3_nt: TGTGCCAGCAGCTTAACACCCCCCCACAAACTAGCGGAGCAGCTCACAGATACGCAGTATTTT
clone_size: -; j_call: TRBJ2-7; v_call: TRBV5-4; d_call: TRBD2; cdr3_aa: CASSLAGGPNEQYF; cdr3_nt: TGTGCCAGCAGCCTGGCGGGAGGGCCAAACGAGCAGTACTTC
clone_size: -; j_call: TRBJ2-1; v_call: TRBV4-2; d_call: -; cdr3_aa: CASSQTPGHLNEQFF; cdr3_nt: TGTGCCAGCAGCCAAACCCCGGGACACCTAAATGAGCAGTTCTTC
clone_size: -; j_call: TRBJ2-7; v_call: TRBV11-2; d_call: -; cdr3_aa: CASSPKSRGEQYF; cdr3_nt: TGTGCCAGCAGCCCCAAGAGCAGGGGCGAGCAGTACTTC
clone_size: -; j_call: TRBJ2-3; v_call: TRBV7-9; d_call: -; cdr3_aa: CASSRAGYEIDTQYF; cdr3_nt: TGTGCCAGCAGCCGCGCAGGTTACGAGATAGATACGCAGTATTTT
clone_size: -; j_call: TRBJ1-5; v_call: TRBV15; d_call: -; cdr3_aa: CATSRVADSNQPQHF; cdr3_nt: TGTGCCACCAGCAGAGTTGCCGATAGCAATCAGCCCCAGCATTTT
clone_size: once; j_call: TRBJ2-5; v_call: TRBV27; d_call: TRBD2; cdr3_aa: CASSPLAGGHQETQYF; cdr3_nt: TGTGCCAGCAGCCCCCTAGCGGGAGGACACCAAGAGACCCAGTACTTC
clone_size: -; j_call: TRBJ2-7; v_call: TRBV5-1; d_call: TRBD1; cdr3_aa: CASSQGNVGGTGTYEQYF; cdr3_nt: TGCGCCAGCAGTCAGGGGAATGTGGGTGGGACAGGAACCTACGAGCAGTACTTC
clone_size: -; j_call: TRBJ1-1; v_call: TRBV6-1; d_call: -; cdr3_aa: CASYREGTEAFF; cdr3_nt: TGTGCCAGCTACAGGGAGGGCACTGAAGCTTTCTTT
clone_size: -; j_call: TRBJ1-1; v_call: TRBV18; d_call: TRBD1; cdr3_aa: CASSPPNRGGTEAFF; cdr3_nt: TGTGCCAGCTCACCACCCAACAGGGGCGGCACTGAAGCTTTCTTT
clone_size: -; j_call: TRBJ2-1; v_call: TRBV19; d_call: -; cdr3_aa: CASSLTGAGNEQFF; cdr3_nt: TGTGCCAGTAGTTTAACGGGGGCGGGCAATGAGCAGTTCTTC
clone_size: -; j_call: TRBJ1-1; v_call: TRBV5-4; d_call: TRBD1; cdr3_aa: CASSLRQGPEAFF; cdr3_nt: TGTGCCAGCAGCTTGAGACAGGGGCCTGAAGCTTTCTTT